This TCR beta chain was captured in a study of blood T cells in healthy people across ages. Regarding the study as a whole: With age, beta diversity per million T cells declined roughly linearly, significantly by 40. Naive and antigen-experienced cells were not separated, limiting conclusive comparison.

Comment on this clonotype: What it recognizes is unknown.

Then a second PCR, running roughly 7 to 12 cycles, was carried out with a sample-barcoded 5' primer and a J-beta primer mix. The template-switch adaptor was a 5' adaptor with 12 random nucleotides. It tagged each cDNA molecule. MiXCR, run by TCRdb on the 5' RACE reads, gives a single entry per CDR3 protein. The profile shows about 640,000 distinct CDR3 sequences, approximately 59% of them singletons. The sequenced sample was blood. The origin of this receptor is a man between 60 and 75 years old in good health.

The CDR3 loop is CASSQRAPERGVTDTQYF. DNA for the CDR3: TGTGCCAGCAGCCAAAGGGCCCCCGAGCGGGGGGTCACAGATACGCAGTATTTT. The rearrangement joins TRBV3-1 to TRBJ2-3; 9 bases agree with TRBD2. V shed 2 bases, J shed 2 bases, and the junction held 11 bases outside the gene matches. Per the germline V gene, CDR1 is LGHDT and CDR2 is YNNKEL (reference sequence). The length of the CDR3 is 18 residues.